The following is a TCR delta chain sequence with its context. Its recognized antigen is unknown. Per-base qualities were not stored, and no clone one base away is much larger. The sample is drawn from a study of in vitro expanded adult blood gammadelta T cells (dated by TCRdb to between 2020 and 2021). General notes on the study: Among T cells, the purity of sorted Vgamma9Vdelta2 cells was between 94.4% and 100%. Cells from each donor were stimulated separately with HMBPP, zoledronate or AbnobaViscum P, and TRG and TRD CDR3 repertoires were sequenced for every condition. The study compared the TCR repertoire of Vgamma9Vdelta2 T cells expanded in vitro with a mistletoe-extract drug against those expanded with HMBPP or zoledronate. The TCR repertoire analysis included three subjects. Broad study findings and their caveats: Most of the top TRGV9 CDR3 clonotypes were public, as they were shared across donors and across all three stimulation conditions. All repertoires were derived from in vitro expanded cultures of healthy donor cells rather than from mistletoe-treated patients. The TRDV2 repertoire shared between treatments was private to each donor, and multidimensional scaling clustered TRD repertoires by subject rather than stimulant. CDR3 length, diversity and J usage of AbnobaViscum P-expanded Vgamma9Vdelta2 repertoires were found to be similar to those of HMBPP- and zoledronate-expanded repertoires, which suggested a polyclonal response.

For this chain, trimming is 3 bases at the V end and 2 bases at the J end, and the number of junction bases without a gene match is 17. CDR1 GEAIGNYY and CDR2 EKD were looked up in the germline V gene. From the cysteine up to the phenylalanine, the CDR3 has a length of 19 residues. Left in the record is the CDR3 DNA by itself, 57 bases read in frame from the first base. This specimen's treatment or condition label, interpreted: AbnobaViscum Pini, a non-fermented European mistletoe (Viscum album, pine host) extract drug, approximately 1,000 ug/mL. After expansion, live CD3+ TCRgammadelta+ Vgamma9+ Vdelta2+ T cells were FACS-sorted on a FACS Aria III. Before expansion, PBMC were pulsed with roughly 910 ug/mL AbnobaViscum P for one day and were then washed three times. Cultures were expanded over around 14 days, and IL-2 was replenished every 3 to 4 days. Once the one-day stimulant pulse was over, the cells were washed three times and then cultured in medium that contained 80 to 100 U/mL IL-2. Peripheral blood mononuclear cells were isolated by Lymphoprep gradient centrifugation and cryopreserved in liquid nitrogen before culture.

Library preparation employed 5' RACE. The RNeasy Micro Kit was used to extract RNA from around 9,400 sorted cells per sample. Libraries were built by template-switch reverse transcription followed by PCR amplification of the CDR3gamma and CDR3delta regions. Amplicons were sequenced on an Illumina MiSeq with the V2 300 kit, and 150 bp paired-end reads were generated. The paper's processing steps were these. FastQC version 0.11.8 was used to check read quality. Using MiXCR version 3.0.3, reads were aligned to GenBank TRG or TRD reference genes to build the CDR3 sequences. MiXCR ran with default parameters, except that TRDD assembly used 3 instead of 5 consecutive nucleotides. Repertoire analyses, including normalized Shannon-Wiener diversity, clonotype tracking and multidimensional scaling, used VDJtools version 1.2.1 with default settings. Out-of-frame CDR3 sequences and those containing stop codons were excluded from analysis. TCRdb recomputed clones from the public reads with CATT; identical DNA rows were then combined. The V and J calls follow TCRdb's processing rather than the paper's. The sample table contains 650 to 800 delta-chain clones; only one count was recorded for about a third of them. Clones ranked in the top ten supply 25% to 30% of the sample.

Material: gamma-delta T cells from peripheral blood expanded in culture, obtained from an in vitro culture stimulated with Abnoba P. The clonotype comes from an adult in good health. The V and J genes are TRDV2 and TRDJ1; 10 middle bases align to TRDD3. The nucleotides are TGTGCCTGTGACGCCGTTCTCGCTACTGGGGGATTCGAAACCGATAAACTCATCTTT. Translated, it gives CACDAVLATGGFETDKLIF.